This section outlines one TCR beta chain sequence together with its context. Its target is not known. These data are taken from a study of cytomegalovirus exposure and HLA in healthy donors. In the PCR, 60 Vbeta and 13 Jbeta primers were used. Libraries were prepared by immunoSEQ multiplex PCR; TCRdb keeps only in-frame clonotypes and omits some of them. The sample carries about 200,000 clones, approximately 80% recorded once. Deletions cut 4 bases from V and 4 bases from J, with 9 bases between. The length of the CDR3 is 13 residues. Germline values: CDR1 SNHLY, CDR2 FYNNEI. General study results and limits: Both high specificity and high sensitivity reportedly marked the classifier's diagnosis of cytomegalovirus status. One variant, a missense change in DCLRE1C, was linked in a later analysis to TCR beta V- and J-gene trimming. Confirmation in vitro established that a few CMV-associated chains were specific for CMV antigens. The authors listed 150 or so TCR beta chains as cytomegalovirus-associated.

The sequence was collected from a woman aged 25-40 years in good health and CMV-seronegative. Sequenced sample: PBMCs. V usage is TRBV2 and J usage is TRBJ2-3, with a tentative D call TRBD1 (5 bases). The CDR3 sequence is CASSADNADTQYF. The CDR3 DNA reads TGTGCCAGCAGTGCGGACAACGCAGATACGCAGTATTTT.